The clone carrying this T cell receptor beta chain appeared a few times. These data originate in a study of CD8 T cells in ankylosing spondylitis. V was shortened by 10 bases and J by 3 bases, with 18 bases between the two germline ends. This CDR3 has 14 amino acids. Germline V CDR1 and CDR2: MDHEN, SYDVKM. Quantitative 5'-RACE with molecular barcodes generated TCR beta libraries. TCRdb reprocessed the 5' RACE reads with MiXCR, giving one entry per CDR3 protein. The table includes just under 350,000 distinct CDR3 sequences, roughly 15% detected once. J is TRBJ1-1 and V is TRBV28; weak D call: TRBD1 (5 bases). The specimen sequenced was blood, either unsorted or a sorted T cell fraction (not recorded which). The sequence derives from a male donor with ankylosing spondylitis or in good health (not recorded which). CDR3 loop: CATLWGGLDTEAFF. The CDR3 region has the DNA TGTGCCACCTTGTGGGGGGGGTTGGACACTGAAGCTTTCTTT. The whole variable domain, remainder taken from reference TRBV28 and TRBJ1-1, is DVKVTQSSRYLVKRTGEKVFLECVQDMDHENMFWYRQDPGLGLRLIYFSYDVKMKEKGDIPEGYSVSREKKERFSLILESASTNQTSMYLCATLWGGLDTEAFFGQGTRLTVV.